The 8 T cell receptor beta chains given below trace back to one sample, sequenced in a study of T cell responses to AZD1222 COVID-19 vaccine. Libraries were prepared by immunoSEQ multiplex PCR; TCRdb keeps only in-frame clonotypes and omits some of them. The table has some 180,000 clones, roughly 89% seen once. Sequencing was performed on peripheral blood, taken on day 0 of AZD1222 vaccination. These receptor sequences come from an adult in good health.

The V gene is TRBV18, the J gene TRBJ2-7; no definite D call. This CDR3 region has 15 residues. Trimming took off 0 bases at V and 3 bases at J, with 12 bases between the two ends. Per the germline V gene, CDR1 is KGHSH and CDR2 is LQKENI. In DNA form, the CDR3 reads TGTGCCAGCTCACCACCGCTGGGATCGGACTACGAGCAGTACTTC. Translating gives CASSPPLGSDYEQYF. Filled out from reference TRBV18 and TRBJ2-7, the complete variable domain reads NAGVMQNPRHLVRRRGQEARLRCSPMKGHSHVYWYRQLPEEGLKFMVYLQKENIIDESGMPKERFSAEFPKEGPSILRIQQVVRGDSAAYFCASSPPLGSDYEQYFGPGTRLTVT.

V usage is TRBV2 and J usage is TRBJ1-6; 7 bases are shared with TRBD1. The CDR3 consists of 12 residues. Germline CDR1 and CDR2: SNHLY and FYNNEI. Losses at the gene ends were 8 bases for V and 8 bases for J; bases not matched to a gene: 3. CDR3 sequence: CASGTAHSPLHF. Here the CDR3 DNA reads TGTGCCAGCGGGACAGCCCATTCACCCCTCCACTTT. Filled out from reference TRBV2 and TRBJ1-6, the complete variable domain reads EPEVTQTPSHQVTQMGQEVILRCVPISNHLYFYWYRQILGQKVEFLVSFYNNEISEKSEIFDDQFSVERPDGSNFTLKIRSTKLEDSAMYFCASGTAHSPLHFGNGTRLTVT.

The rearrangement joins TRBV7-9 to TRBJ2-3; D is possibly TRBD1 (5 bases). CDR1 SEHNR and CDR2 FQNEAQ come from the germline V gene (reference sequence). The germline V and J ends were trimmed by 0 bases and 3 bases, with 10 bases remaining between them. This CDR3 region has 15 residues. The CDR3 region is CASSLAWGRTDTQYF. The CDR3 nucleotides read TGTGCCAGCAGCTTAGCCTGGGGCCGTACAGATACGCAGTATTTT. Looking up the rest from reference TRBV7-9 and TRBJ2-3 gives the full variable domain: DTGVSQNPRHKITKRGQNVTFRCDPISEHNRLYWYRQTLGQGPEFLTYFQNEAQLEKSRLLSDRFSAERPKGSFSTLEIQRTEQGDSAMYLCASSLAWGRTDTQYFGPGTRLTVL.

This sequence joins TRBV5-8 and TRBJ1-2; D remains ambiguous. V was clipped by 9 bases and J by 3 bases, with 18 bases between them. The CDR3 spans 14 residues. Germline V CDR1 and CDR2: SGHTS, YDEGEE. CDR3 sequence reads: CATLPQINYYGYTF. The CDR3 nucleotides are TGTGCCACGCTACCCCAGATAAATTACTATGGCTACACCTTC.

The chain carries TRBV7-2 and TRBJ2-4; no clear D gene. Germline V gene sequence: CDR1 SGHTA, CDR2 FQGNSA. This CDR3 is built from 17 residues. Trimming removed 5 bases from V and 4 bases from J, with 21 bases in between. This CDR3 is CASSQQGRMVGKNIQYF. The DNA of the CDR3 is TGTGCCAGCAGCCAACAAGGCCGCATGGTGGGAAAAAACATTCAGTACTTC.

The chain recombines TRBV6-6 with TRBJ1-6, with TRBD1 identical over 11 bases. V shed 7 bases, J shed 8 bases, and the junction held 7 bases outside the gene matches. The CDR3 is 15 residues long. Looked up from germline, CDR1 is MNHNY and CDR2 is SVGAGI (reference sequence). This chain's CDR3 is CASKPADRGHSPLHF. The CDR3 coding sequence is TGTGCCAGCAAACCGGCGGACAGGGGGCATTCACCCCTCCACTTT.

The chain couples TRBV3-1 (or the pseudogene TRBV3-2) to TRBJ2-3, with D tentatively TRBD2 (5 bases). Trimming took off 4 bases at V and 2 bases at J, with 19 bases between the two ends. This CDR3 has 17 residues. The germline gives CDR1 LGHDT, CDR2 YNNKEL (reference sequence). The CDR3 spells CASSPPMGSAPTDTQYF. The DNA of the CDR3 is TGTGCCAGCAGCCCTCCCATGGGGAGCGCCCCCACAGATACGCAGTATTTT.

The rearrangement joins TRBV7-8 to TRBJ1-4; D unclear. The CDR3 is made up of 14 amino acids. Between the trimmed V and J ends, which lost 5 bases and 7 bases, there was a span of 14 bases. Germline V CDR1 and CDR2: SGHVS, FQNEAQ. The CDR3 protein is CASSLGRSGEKLFF. The CDR3 nucleotides are TGTGCCAGCAGCCTCGGGAGGTCGGGTGAAAAACTGTTTTTT.